The rows below give T cell receptor beta chains drawn from one sample of a study of blood T cell repertoires in COVID-19. The repertoire was sequenced with immunoSEQ multiplex PCR; TCRdb's copy has only in-frame clones and lacks some. This sample has roughly 150,000 clones, with 70% to 90% found just once. Sequenced sample: peripheral blood. The receptors come from a woman older than 75 with COVID-19, enrolled during active disease. CDR3s include the opening cysteine and the closing phenylalanine or tryptophan. The D gene is left open where the match is weak. The size of a clone is reported for some rows only, either as once, few or many, or as a class for expanded clones.

clone_size: -; d_call: TRBD2; j_call: TRBJ2-3; v_call: TRBV24-1; cdr3_nt: TGTGCCACCAGTTTAGCGGGAGTATCAGATACGCAGTATTTT; cdr3_aa: CATSLAGVSDTQYF
clone_size: -; d_call: -; j_call: TRBJ2-7; v_call: TRBV7-9; cdr3_nt: TGTGCCAGCAGCTCGGACAGCCCTTACGAGCAGTACTTC; cdr3_aa: CASSSDSPYEQYF
clone_size: -; d_call: -; j_call: TRBJ2-3; v_call: TRBV2; cdr3_nt: TGTGCCAGCGAAGTCGCAGGCCGTTACACAGATACGCAGTATTTT; cdr3_aa: CASEVAGRYTDTQYF
clone_size: -; d_call: TRBD1; j_call: TRBJ1-2; v_call: TRBV7-3; cdr3_nt: TGTGCCAGCAGCTCCCCAGGGGGAGGTGGCTACACCTTC; cdr3_aa: CASSSPGGGGYTF
clone_size: -; d_call: -; j_call: TRBJ2-5; v_call: TRBV2; cdr3_nt: TGTGCCAGCAGCCCATTCGAGTACCAAGAGACCCAGTACTTC; cdr3_aa: CASSPFEYQETQYF
clone_size: -; d_call: -; j_call: TRBJ2-2; v_call: TRBV5-1; cdr3_nt: TGCGCCAGCAGCTCGAACCCTAGCTCCGGGGAGCTGTTTTTT; cdr3_aa: CASSSNPSSGELFF
clone_size: once; d_call: TRBD1; j_call: TRBJ1-1; v_call: TRBV18; cdr3_nt: TGTGCCAGCTCACCACAGCAGGGGGCCGCCACCTTTGAAGCTTTCTTT; cdr3_aa: CASSPQQGAATFEAFF
clone_size: -; d_call: TRBD1; j_call: TRBJ2-5; v_call: TRBV9; cdr3_nt: TGTGCCAGCAGCGTACGAGGACAGGGGGCAGGAAAGACCCAGTACTTC; cdr3_aa: CASSVRGQGAGKTQYF
clone_size: few; d_call: TRBD1; j_call: TRBJ2-7; v_call: TRBV11-2; cdr3_nt: TGTGCCAGCAGCCTCCGGGACAGGGAGGATAGGCAGTACTTC; cdr3_aa: CASSLRDREDRQYF
clone_size: -; d_call: -; j_call: TRBJ2-1; v_call: TRBV7-9; cdr3_nt: TGTGCCAGCAGGCTAGGCAACAATGAGCAGTTCTTC; cdr3_aa: CASRLGNNEQFF
clone_size: -; d_call: -; j_call: TRBJ2-7; v_call: TRBV5-1; cdr3_nt: TGCGCCAGCAGGGCGGCCATGGTCTACGAGCAGTACTTC; cdr3_aa: CASRAAMVYEQYF
clone_size: -; d_call: TRBD1; j_call: TRBJ2-1; v_call: TRBV25-1; cdr3_nt: TGTGCCAGCAGTGGGGACAGTTTGACTCAGTTCTTC; cdr3_aa: CASSGDSLTQFF
clone_size: -; d_call: TRBD1; j_call: TRBJ2-7; v_call: TRBV10-3; cdr3_nt: TGTGCCATCAGCGAGTCGCCGACAGGGGTCGAGCAGTACTTC; cdr3_aa: CAISESPTGVEQYF
clone_size: few; d_call: -; j_call: TRBJ2-5; v_call: TRBV30; cdr3_nt: TGTGCCTGGACCCAATCGGGGTGGACCCAGTACTTC; cdr3_aa: CAWTQSGWTQYF
clone_size: -; d_call: TRBD1; j_call: TRBJ2-7; v_call: TRBV5-4; cdr3_nt: TGTGCCAGCAGCTTGGAACCGGGACAGGCCGAGCAGTACTTC; cdr3_aa: CASSLEPGQAEQYF
clone_size: -; d_call: TRBD1; j_call: TRBJ2-7; v_call: TRBV7-3; cdr3_nt: TGTGCCAGCAGCAGAACGGGGACAGGGTGGGAGCAGTACTTC; cdr3_aa: CASSRTGTGWEQYF
clone_size: -; d_call: TRBD1; j_call: TRBJ1-2; v_call: TRBV6-2/TRBV6-3; cdr3_nt: TGTGCCAGCAATTATTCTCCTCGGGACAGATCTAACTATGGCTACACCTTC; cdr3_aa: CASNYSPRDRSNYGYTF
clone_size: -; d_call: -; j_call: TRBJ2-2; v_call: TRBV19; cdr3_nt: TGTGCCAGTAGTATCGCGCAGGACACCGGGGAGCTGTTTTTT; cdr3_aa: CASSIAQDTGELFF
clone_size: -; d_call: -; j_call: TRBJ1-3; v_call: TRBV19; cdr3_nt: TGTGCCAGTAGTCTGACAAGGATGCACACCATATATTTT; cdr3_aa: CASSLTRMHTIYF
clone_size: -; d_call: TRBD1; j_call: TRBJ2-7; v_call: TRBV3-1/TRBV3-2; cdr3_nt: TGTGCCAGCAGCCCCGGGACAGGGGCCTACGAGCAGTACTTC; cdr3_aa: CASSPGTGAYEQYF
clone_size: -; d_call: -; j_call: TRBJ2-1; v_call: TRBV7-2; cdr3_nt: TGTGCCAGCAGCTTAGTTGCTAGGCCCTCCTACAATGAGCAGTTCTTC; cdr3_aa: CASSLVARPSYNEQFF
clone_size: -; d_call: -; j_call: TRBJ2-2; v_call: TRBV5-6; cdr3_nt: TGTGCCAGCAGCTTGCTAGGTAGCGACGGGGAGCTGTTTTTT; cdr3_aa: CASSLLGSDGELFF
clone_size: -; d_call: -; j_call: TRBJ1-2; v_call: TRBV6-5; cdr3_nt: TGTGCCAGCAGCCGAGCCAGGGGCTATGGCTACACCTTC; cdr3_aa: CASSRARGYGYTF
clone_size: -; d_call: -; j_call: TRBJ2-7; v_call: TRBV18; cdr3_nt: TGTGCCAGCTCACCTGCCAGGCCGAGCGAGCAGTACTTC; cdr3_aa: CASSPARPSEQYF
clone_size: few; d_call: -; j_call: TRBJ2-7; v_call: TRBV5-4; cdr3_nt: TGTGCCAGCAGCTTGAACAGCGGCTACGAGCAGTACTTC; cdr3_aa: CASSLNSGYEQYF
clone_size: -; d_call: TRBD2; j_call: TRBJ2-7; v_call: TRBV9; cdr3_nt: TGTGCCAGCAGCCCCTCCGGCGGCGGGAGGGCCGGTGAGCAGTACTTC; cdr3_aa: CASSPSGGGRAGEQYF
clone_size: -; d_call: -; j_call: TRBJ2-2; v_call: TRBV12-3/TRBV12-4; cdr3_nt: TGTGCCAGCAGCAGGCTAAGCACCGGGGAGCTGTTTTTT; cdr3_aa: CASSRLSTGELFF
clone_size: -; d_call: TRBD2; j_call: TRBJ2-1; v_call: TRBV11-2; cdr3_nt: TGTGCCAGCAGCTATGCGGGAGGTTACTACAATGAGCAGTTCTTC; cdr3_aa: CASSYAGGYYNEQFF
clone_size: -; d_call: -; j_call: TRBJ2-5; v_call: TRBV6-5; cdr3_nt: TGTGCCAGCAGTTACTCGGGACTGGGACGGGGAGAGACCCAGTACTTC; cdr3_aa: CASSYSGLGRGETQYF
clone_size: -; d_call: -; j_call: TRBJ2-6; v_call: TRBV7-9; cdr3_nt: TGTGCCAGCAGCTTACTCGGAGGGGCGGCTGGGGCCAACGTCCTGACTTTC; cdr3_aa: CASSLLGGAAGANVLTF
clone_size: -; d_call: TRBD1; j_call: TRBJ1-6; v_call: TRBV19; cdr3_nt: TGTGCCAGTAGTACTGGGTACGGACAGGGGGGAAATTCACCCCTCCACTTT; cdr3_aa: CASSTGYGQGGNSPLHF
clone_size: -; d_call: -; j_call: TRBJ2-1; v_call: TRBV7-3; cdr3_nt: TGTGCCAGCAGCTTAACAGGGGGCTCCTACAATGAGCAGTTCTTC; cdr3_aa: CASSLTGGSYNEQFF
clone_size: once; d_call: TRBD2; j_call: TRBJ2-7; v_call: TRBV10-3; cdr3_nt: TGTGCCATCAGTGAGGGGACTAGCGGGAGTATCTACGAGCAGTACTTC; cdr3_aa: CAISEGTSGSIYEQYF
clone_size: -; d_call: TRBD2; j_call: TRBJ2-1; v_call: TRBV27; cdr3_nt: TGTGCCAGCACAAAAAGGACTAGCACAAGGAATGAGCAGTTCTTC; cdr3_aa: CASTKRTSTRNEQFF
clone_size: -; d_call: -; j_call: TRBJ2-2; v_call: TRBV11-3; cdr3_nt: TGTGCCAGCAGCTTAGCCTCGACACCGATGTCCCCCACGACCGGGGAGCTGTTTTTT; cdr3_aa: CASSLASTPMSPTTGELFF
clone_size: -; d_call: -; j_call: TRBJ1-2; v_call: TRBV3-1/TRBV3-2; cdr3_nt: TGTGCCAGCAGCCCGACAACCCGCGGGGAAGGGAACTATGGCTACACCTTC; cdr3_aa: CASSPTTRGEGNYGYTF
clone_size: -; d_call: -; j_call: TRBJ1-4; v_call: TRBV3-1/TRBV3-2; cdr3_nt: TGTGCCAGCAGCCAGGGACTTACTAATGAAAAACTGTTTTTT; cdr3_aa: CASSQGLTNEKLFF
clone_size: once; d_call: TRBD1; j_call: TRBJ2-2; v_call: TRBV24-1; cdr3_nt: TGTGCCACCGGGCCCGGGACAGGGGACACCGGGGAGCTGTTTTTT; cdr3_aa: CATGPGTGDTGELFF
clone_size: -; d_call: -; j_call: TRBJ1-5; v_call: TRBV19; cdr3_nt: TGTGCCAGTAGTATAGAGTCGGGGAGAATCAATCAGCCCCAGCATTTT; cdr3_aa: CASSIESGRINQPQHF
clone_size: -; d_call: TRBD2; j_call: TRBJ2-7; v_call: TRBV7-9; cdr3_nt: TGTGCCAGCAGCTTAGCAGGGCGGGAGATCAACGAGCAGTACTTC; cdr3_aa: CASSLAGREINEQYF
clone_size: -; d_call: -; j_call: TRBJ1-1; v_call: TRBV4-1; cdr3_nt: TGCGCCAGCAGCGAACAGGGTGGCACTGAAGCTTTCTTT; cdr3_aa: CASSEQGGTEAFF
clone_size: few; d_call: -; j_call: TRBJ2-7; v_call: TRBV7-2; cdr3_nt: TGTGCCAGCAGCTTAGTCGGGGGGCCCTACGAGCAGTACTTC; cdr3_aa: CASSLVGGPYEQYF
clone_size: -; d_call: TRBD1; j_call: TRBJ1-5; v_call: TRBV10-3; cdr3_nt: TGTGCCATCAGTGAGGGAACAGGGGTCGGCAATCAGCCCCAGCATTTT; cdr3_aa: CAISEGTGVGNQPQHF
clone_size: -; d_call: -; j_call: TRBJ2-7; v_call: TRBV11-2; cdr3_nt: TGTGCCAGCAGTACAAAGGGCGGGGTTAGCTCCTACGAGCAGTACTTC; cdr3_aa: CASSTKGGVSSYEQYF
clone_size: -; d_call: -; j_call: TRBJ2-5; v_call: TRBV19; cdr3_nt: TGTGCCAGTAGGGGAGCGAAACCCGCAGGTCAGCGCGGGACCCAGTACTTC; cdr3_aa: CASRGAKPAGQRGTQYF